Sequencing of this TCR beta chain was carried out in a study of cytomegalovirus exposure and HLA in healthy donors. Study-wide results and limits: In a later analysis, at a false discovery rate of 0.05, about 16,000 TCR beta sequences matched HLA alleles. A highly shared variant cluster was judged a likely technical artifact. When a later analysis was performed, an Asian-associated ancestry cluster reportedly had fewer N-insertions than the roughly 690-donor mean.

Vbeta (60) and Jbeta (13) primers were used in the PCR. TCRdb's copy holds only in-frame clones and misses some; the assay was immunoSEQ multiplex PCR. The sample lists just over 150,000 clones, over 65% occurring once. About this clone: Antigen: not known.

Trimming pared 2 bases from V and 3 bases from J, leaving 4 bases between. The germline CDR1 and CDR2 sequences are KGHSH and LQKENI. The CDR3 length is 12 residues. Sequencing was done on a sample of PBMCs. The chain is built from TRBV18 and TRBJ2-5; D remains unclear. This receptor was taken from a woman in her 40s in good health and CMV-seronegative. The CDR3 nucleotides read TGTGCCAGCTCACCAGAGGAAGAGACCCAGTACTTC. Encoded protein: CASSPEEETQYF. The full variable domain, in which reference TRBV18 and TRBJ2-5 provide the parts outside the CDR3, is NAGVMQNPRHLVRRRGQEARLRCSPMKGHSHVYWYRQLPEEGLKFMVYLQKENIIDESGMPKERFSAEFPKEGPSILRIQQVVRGDSAAYFCASSPEEETQYFGPGTRLLVL.